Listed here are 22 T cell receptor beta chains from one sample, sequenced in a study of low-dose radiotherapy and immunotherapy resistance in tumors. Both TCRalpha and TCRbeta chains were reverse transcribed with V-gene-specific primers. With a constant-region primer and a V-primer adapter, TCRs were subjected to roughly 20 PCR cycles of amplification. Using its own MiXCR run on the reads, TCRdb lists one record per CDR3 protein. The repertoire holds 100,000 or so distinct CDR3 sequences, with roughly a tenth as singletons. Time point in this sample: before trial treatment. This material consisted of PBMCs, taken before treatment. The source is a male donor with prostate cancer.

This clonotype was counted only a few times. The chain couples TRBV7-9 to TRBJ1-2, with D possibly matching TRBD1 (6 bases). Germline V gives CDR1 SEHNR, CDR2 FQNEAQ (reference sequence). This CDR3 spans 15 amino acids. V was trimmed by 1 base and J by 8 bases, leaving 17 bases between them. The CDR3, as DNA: TGTGCCAGCAGCTTAGTAATCTTCGGGGGCCGGGGCTACACCTTC. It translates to CASSLVIFGGRGYTF.

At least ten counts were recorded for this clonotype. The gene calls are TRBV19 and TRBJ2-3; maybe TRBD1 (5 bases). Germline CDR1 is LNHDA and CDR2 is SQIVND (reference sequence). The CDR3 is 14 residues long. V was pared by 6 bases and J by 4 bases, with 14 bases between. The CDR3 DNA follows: TGTGCCAGTAGGCTGGACCAAGGGGCAGATACGCAGTATTTT. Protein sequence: CASRLDQGADTQYF.

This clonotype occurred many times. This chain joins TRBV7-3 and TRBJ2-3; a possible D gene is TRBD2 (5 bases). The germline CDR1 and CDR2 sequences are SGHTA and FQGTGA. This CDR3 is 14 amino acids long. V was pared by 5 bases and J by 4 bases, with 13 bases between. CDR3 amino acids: CASSRAAGSDTQYF. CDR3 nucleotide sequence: TGTGCCAGCAGCCGCGCGGCGGGTTCAGATACGCAGTATTTT.

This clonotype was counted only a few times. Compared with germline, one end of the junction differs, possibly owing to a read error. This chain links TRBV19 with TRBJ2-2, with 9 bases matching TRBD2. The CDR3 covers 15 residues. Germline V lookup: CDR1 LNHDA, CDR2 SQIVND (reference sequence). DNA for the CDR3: TGTGCCAGTAGAATAGCGGGAGTGAACACCGGGGAGCTGTTTTTT. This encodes CASRIAGVNTGELFF.

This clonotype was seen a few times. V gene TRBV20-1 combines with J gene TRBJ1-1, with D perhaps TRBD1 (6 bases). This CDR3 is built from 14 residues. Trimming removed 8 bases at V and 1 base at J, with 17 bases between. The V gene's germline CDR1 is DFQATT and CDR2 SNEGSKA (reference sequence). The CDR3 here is CSSTDRDKNTEAFF. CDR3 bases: TGCAGTTCGACGGACCGGGACAAGAACACTGAAGCTTTCTTT.

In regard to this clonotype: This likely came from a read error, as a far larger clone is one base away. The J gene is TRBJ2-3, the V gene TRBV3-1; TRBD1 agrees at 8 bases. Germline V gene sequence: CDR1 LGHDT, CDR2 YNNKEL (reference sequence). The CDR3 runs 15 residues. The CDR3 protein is CASSVGRGHGDRQYF. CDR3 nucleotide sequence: TGTGCCAGCAGTGTCGGCAGGGGGCATGGAGATAGGCAGTATTTT.

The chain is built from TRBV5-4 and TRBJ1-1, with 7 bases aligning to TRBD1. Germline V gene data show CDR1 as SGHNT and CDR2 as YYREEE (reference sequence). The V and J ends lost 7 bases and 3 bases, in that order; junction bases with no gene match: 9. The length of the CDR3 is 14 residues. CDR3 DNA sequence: TGTGCCAGCGGTGCAGGGGGAGCGGACACTGAAGCTTTCTTT. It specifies CASGAGGADTEAFF.

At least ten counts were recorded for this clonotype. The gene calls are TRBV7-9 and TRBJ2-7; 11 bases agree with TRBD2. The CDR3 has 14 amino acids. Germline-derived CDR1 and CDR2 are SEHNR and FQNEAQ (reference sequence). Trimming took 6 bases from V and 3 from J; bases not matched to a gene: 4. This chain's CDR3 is CASRSGTSGYEQYF. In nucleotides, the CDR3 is TGTGCCAGCAGATCCGGGACTAGCGGCTACGAGCAGTACTTC.

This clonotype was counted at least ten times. The CDR3 region has the DNA TGTGCCAGCAGTTACGACTCCAACTATGGCTACACCTTC. This translates into CASSYDSNYGYTF. The chain recombines TRBV6-2 or TRBV6-3 with TRBJ1-2; D gene unclear. The CDR3 has 13 residues. Germline V gene data show CDR1 as MNHEY and CDR2 as SVGEGT. The V and J ends lost 2 bases and 2 bases respectively, with 6 bases between them.

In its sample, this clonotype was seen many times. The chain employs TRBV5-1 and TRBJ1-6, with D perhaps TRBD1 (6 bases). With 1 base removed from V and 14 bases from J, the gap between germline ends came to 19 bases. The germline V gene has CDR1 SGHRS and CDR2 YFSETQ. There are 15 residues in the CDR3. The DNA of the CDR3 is TGCGCCAGCAGCTTGATGGGGGCAGCCTCCGACACCCTCCACTTT. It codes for CASSLMGAASDTLHF.

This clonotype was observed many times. The CDR3 coding sequence is TGTGCCAGCAGCCCGGGGACGGACACAGATACGCAGTATTTT. Its translation: CASSPGTDTDTQYF. The rearrangement links TRBV9 to TRBJ2-3, with D perhaps matching TRBD1 or TRBD2 (5 bases each). Trimming cost V 4 bases and J 2 bases, with 11 bases left between them. This CDR3 region has 14 residues. Looked up from germline, CDR1 is SGDLS and CDR2 is YYNGEE.

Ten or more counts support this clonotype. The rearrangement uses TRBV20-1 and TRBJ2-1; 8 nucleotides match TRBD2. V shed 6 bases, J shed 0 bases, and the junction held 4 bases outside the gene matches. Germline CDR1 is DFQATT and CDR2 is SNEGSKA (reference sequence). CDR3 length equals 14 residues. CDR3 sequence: CSAPSGSSYNEQFF. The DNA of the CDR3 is TGCAGTGCCCCAAGCGGGAGCTCCTACAATGAGCAGTTCTTC.

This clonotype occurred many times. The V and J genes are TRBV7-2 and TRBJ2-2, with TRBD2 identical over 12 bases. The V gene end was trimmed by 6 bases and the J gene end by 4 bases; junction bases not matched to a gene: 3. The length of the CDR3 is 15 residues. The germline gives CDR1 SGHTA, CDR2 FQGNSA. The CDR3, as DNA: TGTGCCAGCAGTCGGACTAGCGGGACCACCGGGGAGCTGTTTTTT. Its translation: CASSRTSGTTGELFF.

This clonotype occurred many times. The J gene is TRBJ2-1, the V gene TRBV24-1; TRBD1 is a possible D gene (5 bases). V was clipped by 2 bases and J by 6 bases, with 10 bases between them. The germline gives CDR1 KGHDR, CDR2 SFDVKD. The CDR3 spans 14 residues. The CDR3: CATSDWQGRNEQFF. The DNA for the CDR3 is TGTGCCACCAGTGATTGGCAGGGTCGCAATGAGCAGTTCTTC.

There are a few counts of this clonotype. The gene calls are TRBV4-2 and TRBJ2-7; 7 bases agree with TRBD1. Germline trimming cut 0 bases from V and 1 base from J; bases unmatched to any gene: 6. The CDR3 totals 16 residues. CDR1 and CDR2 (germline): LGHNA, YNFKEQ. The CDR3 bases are TGTGCCAGCAGCCAAGACGGGACAGTGGGGTCCTACGAGCAGTACTTC. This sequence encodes CASSQDGTVGSYEQYF.

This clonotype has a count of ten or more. The CDR3 spells CASSQEGRGAGELFF. Written as DNA, the CDR3 is TGCGCCAGCAGCCAAGAGGGCAGGGGGGCCGGGGAGCTGTTTTTT. The chain joins TRBV4-3 to TRBJ2-2; maybe TRBD1 (7 bases). The CDR3 consists of 15 residues. V was cut by 0 bases and J by 6 bases, with 11 bases left in between. Germline loops: CDR1 LGHNA, CDR2 YSLEER.

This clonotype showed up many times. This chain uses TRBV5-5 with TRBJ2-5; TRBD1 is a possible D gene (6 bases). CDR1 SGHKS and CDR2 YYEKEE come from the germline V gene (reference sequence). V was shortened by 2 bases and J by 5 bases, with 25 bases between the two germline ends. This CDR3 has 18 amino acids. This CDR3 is CASSLVLGANAVYETQYF. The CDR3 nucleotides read TGTGCCAGCAGCTTAGTATTGGGGGCAAACGCGGTTTATGAGACCCAGTACTTC.

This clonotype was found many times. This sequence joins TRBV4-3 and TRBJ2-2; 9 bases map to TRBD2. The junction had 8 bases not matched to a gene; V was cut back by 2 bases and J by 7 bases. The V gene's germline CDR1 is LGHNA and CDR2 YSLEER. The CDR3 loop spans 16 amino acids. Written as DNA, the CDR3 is TGCGCCAGCAGCCAATCAATAGCGGGAGTGGGCGGGGAGCTGTTTTTT. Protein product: CASSQSIAGVGGELFF.

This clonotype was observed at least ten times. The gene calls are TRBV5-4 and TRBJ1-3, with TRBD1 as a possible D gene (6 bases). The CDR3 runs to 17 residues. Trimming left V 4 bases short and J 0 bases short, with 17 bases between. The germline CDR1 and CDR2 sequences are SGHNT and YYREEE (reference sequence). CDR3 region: CASSLGGGGNSGNTIYF. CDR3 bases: TGTGCCAGCAGCCTGGGTGGAGGGGGAAACTCTGGAAACACCATATATTTT. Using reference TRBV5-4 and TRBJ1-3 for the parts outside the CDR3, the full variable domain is ETGVTQSPTHLIKTRGQQVTLRCSSQSGHNTVSWYQQALGQGPQFIFQYYREEENGRGNFPPRFSGLQFPNYSSELNVNALELDDSALYLCASSLGGGGNSGNTIYFGEGSWLTVV.

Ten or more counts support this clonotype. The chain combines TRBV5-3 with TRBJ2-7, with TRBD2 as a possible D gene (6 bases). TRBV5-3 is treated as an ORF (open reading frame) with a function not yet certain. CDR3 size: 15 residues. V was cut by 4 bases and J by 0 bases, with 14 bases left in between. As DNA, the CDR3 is TGTGCCAGAAGCCGACGTGGGGGGAGCTCCTACGAGCAGTACTTC. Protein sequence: CARSRRGGSSYEQYF.

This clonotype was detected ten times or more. The DNA of the CDR3 is TGTGCCAGCAGTGACGGATTACTCACCGGGGAGCTGTTTTTT. It yields the protein CASSDGLLTGELFF. The V call is TRBV9, the J call TRBJ2-2; unclear D gene. The CDR3 runs to 14 residues. The ends were cut back, 5 bases at V and 4 bases at J, with 12 bases in the middle. Germline CDR1 and CDR2: SGDLS and YYNGEE.

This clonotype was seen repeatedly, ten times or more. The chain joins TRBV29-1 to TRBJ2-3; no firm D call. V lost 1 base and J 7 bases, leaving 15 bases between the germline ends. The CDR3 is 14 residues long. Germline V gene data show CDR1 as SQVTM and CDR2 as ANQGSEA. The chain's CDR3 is CSVEVPAQVNTQYF. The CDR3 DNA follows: TGCAGCGTTGAAGTCCCAGCCCAGGTGAATACGCAGTATTTT.